The 10 T cell receptor beta chains given below trace back to one sample, sequenced in a study of blood T cell repertoires in COVID-19. The assay was immunoSEQ multiplex PCR, and TCRdb's table has in-frame clones only and misses some. In the table there are about 110,000 clones, under 75% of which are singletons. The sequenced sample was peripheral blood. These receptor sequences come from a woman aged 60-75 years with acute or convalescent COVID-19.

The chain uses TRBV3-1 (or the pseudogene TRBV3-2) and TRBJ2-1; D is unresolved. CDR3 length: 15 amino acids. Germline-derived CDR1 and CDR2 are LGHDT and YNNKEL (reference sequence). V gave up 0 bases and J gave up 6 bases, with 12 bases separating them. CDR3 coding DNA: TGTGCCAGCAGCCAAGATCTGCAGGTCTTCAATGAGCAGTTCTTC. Residues: CASSQDLQVFNEQFF.

The chain has TRBV4-1 and TRBJ1-5; TRBD1 agrees at 7 bases. After removal of 1 base from V and 3 bases from J, the junction contained 3 bases not matched to a gene. Per the germline V gene, CDR1 is MGHRA and CDR2 is YSYEKL. This CDR3 spans 15 amino acids. The CDR3 region is CASSQGGQINQPQHF. The CDR3, as DNA: TGCGCCAGCAGCCAAGGGGGACAGATCAATCAGCCCCAGCATTTT.

The chain carries TRBV9 and TRBJ1-3; D is uncertain. This CDR3 has 15 amino acids. Trimming removed 0 bases from V and 0 bases from J, with 7 bases in between. The V gene's germline CDR1 is SGDLS and CDR2 YYNGEE. The CDR3 nucleotides read TGTGCCAGCAGCGTAGATCCCAGCTCTGGAAACACCATATATTTT. Translated, it gives CASSVDPSSGNTIYF.

The chain couples TRBV30 to TRBJ1-2, with 7 nucleotides matching TRBD1. CDR3 length: 11 residues. Germline CDR1 reads GTSNPN; CDR2 reads SVGIG (reference sequence). The junction had 4 bases not matched to a gene; V was cut back by 4 bases and J by 8 bases. CDR3: CAWTTGRGYTF. The CDR3 DNA follows: TGTGCCTGGACGACAGGGAGGGGCTACACCTTC.

This sequence joins TRBV6-4 and TRBJ1-3; perhaps TRBD1 as D (5 bases). The CDR3 has 16 amino acids. Per the germline V gene, CDR1 is MRHNA and CDR2 is SNTAGT. V gave up 3 bases and J gave up 2 bases, with 14 bases separating them. CDR3 loop: CASSEDAGLAGNTIYF. The CDR3 bases are TGTGCCAGCAGTGAGGATGCAGGGTTGGCTGGAAACACCATATATTTT.

The chain couples TRBV7-2 to TRBJ2-3, with 14 bases matching TRBD2. V lost 4 bases and J lost 8; bases outside the gene matches: 5. This CDR3 has 15 amino acids. Per the germline V gene, CDR1 is SGHTA and CDR2 is FQGNSA. CDR3 in amino acids: CASSSTGTSGGTQYF. DNA for the CDR3: TGTGCCAGCAGCTCGACCGGGACTAGCGGGGGTACGCAGTATTTT.

This rearrangement joins TRBV25-1 to TRBJ1-6, with a possible D match to TRBD1 (5 bases). CDR3 size: 14 residues. Germline lookup yields CDR1 MGHDK and CDR2 SYGVNS. The V gene lost 1 base and the J gene lost 9 bases, with 10 bases spanning the gap. The CDR3 is CASSESLGRSPLHF. In DNA form, the CDR3 reads TGTGCCAGCAGTGAATCTCTGGGGCGTTCACCCCTCCACTTT.

With regard to this clone: Within the sample, other DNA sequences also encode this same CDR3. The rearrangement uses TRBV3-1 (or the pseudogene TRBV3-2) and TRBJ2-1, with 8 bases matching TRBD2. There are 15 residues in the CDR3. Germline V CDR1 and CDR2: LGHDT, YNNKEL (reference sequence). V trimming: 4 bases; J trimming: 1 base; junction bases outside the gene matches: 3. CDR3 residues: CASSPSGGSYNEQFF. The CDR3 DNA reads TGTGCCAGCAGCCCTTCGGGGGGGTCCTACAATGAGCAGTTCTTC.

This clone turned up a few times. CDR3 loop: CASSAGLLARTQYF. For the CDR3, the DNA is TGTGCCAGCAGCGCGGGACTCCTCGCGAGGACCCAGTACTTC. The J gene is TRBJ2-5, the V gene TRBV5-4, with a weak D call TRBD2 (6 bases). Germline-derived CDR1 and CDR2 are SGHNT and YYREEE (reference sequence). V was cut by 4 bases and J by 7 bases, with 17 bases left in between. The CDR3 runs 14 residues.

This chain connects TRBV19 to TRBJ1-1; 9 bases map to TRBD1. The CDR3 consists of 13 residues. V gave up 4 bases and J gave up 7 bases; unmatched junction bases: 4. From germline, CDR1 is LNHDA and CDR2 SQIVND (reference sequence). Here the CDR3 DNA reads TGTGCCAGTAGTAGGCCGGGACAGGGTGAAGCTTTCTTT. It encodes CASSRPGQGEAFF.